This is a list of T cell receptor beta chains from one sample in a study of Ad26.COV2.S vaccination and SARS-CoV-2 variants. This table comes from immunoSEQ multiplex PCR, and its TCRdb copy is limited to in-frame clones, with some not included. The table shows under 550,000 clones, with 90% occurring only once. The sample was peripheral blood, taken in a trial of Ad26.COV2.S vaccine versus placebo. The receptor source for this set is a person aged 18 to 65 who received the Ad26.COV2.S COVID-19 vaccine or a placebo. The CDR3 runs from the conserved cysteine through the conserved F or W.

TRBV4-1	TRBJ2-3	CASSQLGLTQYF
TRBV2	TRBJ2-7	CASRPGTSYYEQYF
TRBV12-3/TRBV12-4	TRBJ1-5	CASSYPGNQPQHF
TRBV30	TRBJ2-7	CAWSVGQGTSYEQYF
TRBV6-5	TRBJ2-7	CASSPVTGVSYEQYF
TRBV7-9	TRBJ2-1	CASRAGGEGNEQFF
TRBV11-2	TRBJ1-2	CASSLDRYRSYTF
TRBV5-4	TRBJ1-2	CASSWAGQGIYGYTF
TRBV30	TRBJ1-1	CAWSADRSTEAFF
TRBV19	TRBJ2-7	CASSMGTRLSYEQYF
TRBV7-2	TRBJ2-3	CASSLARRVLAGGGTDTQYF
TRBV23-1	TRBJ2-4	CASSFQWRQGDIQYF
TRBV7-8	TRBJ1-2	CASSSSRGALAGYTF
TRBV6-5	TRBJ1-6	CASSSGFFSYNSPLHF
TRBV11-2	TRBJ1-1	CASSLPQTAAPNTEAFF
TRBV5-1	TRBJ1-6	CASSVGRSPLHF
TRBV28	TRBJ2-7	CASSVDRAANSYEQYF
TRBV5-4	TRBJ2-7	CASSLGLAGAYEQYF
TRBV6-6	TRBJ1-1	CASSYYRESRTEAFF
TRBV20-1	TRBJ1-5	CSASPPGTGGGQPQHF
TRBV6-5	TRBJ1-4	CASSSGRINEKLFF
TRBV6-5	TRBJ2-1	CASSYGTGRLYNEQFF
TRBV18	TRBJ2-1	CASSPLTVNSYNEQFF
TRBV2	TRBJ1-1	CAPREVNTEAFF
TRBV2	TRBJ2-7	CASRMTSGTSYEQYF
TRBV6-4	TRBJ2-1	CASRAWAGGDNEQFF
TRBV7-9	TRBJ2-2	CASSLIPGPNTGELFF
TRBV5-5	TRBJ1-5	CASSLALYSNQPQHF
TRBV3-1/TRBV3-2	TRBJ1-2	CASSQAFAERLGYTF
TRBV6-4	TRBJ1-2	CASSSTGERGYTF
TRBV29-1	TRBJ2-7	CSVEASGSYEQYF
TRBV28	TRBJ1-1	CASTPAGAPIDQRTEAFF
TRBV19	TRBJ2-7	CASSRSGRVYEQYF
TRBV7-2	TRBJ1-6	CASSLGGTSTLHF
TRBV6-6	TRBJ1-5	CASSSPGVGGFQPQHF
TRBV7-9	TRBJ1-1	CASSDTLQTGKNTEAFF
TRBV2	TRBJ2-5	CASSEVRGRVETQYF
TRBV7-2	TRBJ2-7	CASSSRVGAWDEQYF
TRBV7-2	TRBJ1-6	CASSLGRGVYNSPLHF
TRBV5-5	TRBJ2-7	CASSLSAASYEQYF
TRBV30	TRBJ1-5	CAWSVRSNQPQHF
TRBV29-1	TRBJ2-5	CSVRGGQGETQYF
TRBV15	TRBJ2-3	CATSRVTLSGLAGGGTQYF
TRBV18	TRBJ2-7	CASSPRTSGSYEQYF
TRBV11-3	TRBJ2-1	CASSPSGSSYNEQFF
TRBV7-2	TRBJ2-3	CASSLYRGLTDTQYF
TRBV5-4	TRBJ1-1	CASSLNGVGNTEAFF
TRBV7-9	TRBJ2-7	CASSQGLAGFSYEQYF
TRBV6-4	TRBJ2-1	CASSEFLHNEQFF
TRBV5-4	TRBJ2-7	CASSLLDKPYEQYF
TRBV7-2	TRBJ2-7	CASSFSLRASYEQYF
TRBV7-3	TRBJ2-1	CASSLDGGSTYNEQFF
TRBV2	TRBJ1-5	CASSDRAGGFNQPQHF
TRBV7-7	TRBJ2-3	CASSLQGTSTDTQYF
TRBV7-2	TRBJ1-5	CASSLNRAPNQPQHF